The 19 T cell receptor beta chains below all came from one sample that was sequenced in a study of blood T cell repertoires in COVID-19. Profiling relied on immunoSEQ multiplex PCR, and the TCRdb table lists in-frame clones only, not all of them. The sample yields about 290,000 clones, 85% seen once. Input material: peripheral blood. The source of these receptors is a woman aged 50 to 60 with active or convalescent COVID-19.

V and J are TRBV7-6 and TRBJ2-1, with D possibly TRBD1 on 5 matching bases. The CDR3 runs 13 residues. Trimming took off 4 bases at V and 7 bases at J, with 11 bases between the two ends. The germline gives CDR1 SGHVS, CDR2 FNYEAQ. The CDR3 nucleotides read TGTGCCAGCAGCTCAACTGCAGGGAATGAGCAGTTCTTC. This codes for CASSSTAGNEQFF.

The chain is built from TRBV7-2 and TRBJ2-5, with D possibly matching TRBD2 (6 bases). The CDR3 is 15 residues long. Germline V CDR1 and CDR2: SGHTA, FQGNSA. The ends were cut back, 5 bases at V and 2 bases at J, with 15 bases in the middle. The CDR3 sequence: CASSTGLGGQETQYF. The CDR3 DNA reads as TGTGCCAGCAGCACGGGACTCGGGGGTCAAGAGACCCAGTACTTC.

The CDR3 reads CASSSEDEKLFF. CDR3 coding DNA: TGTGCCAGCAGTTCTGAGGATGAAAAACTGTTTTTT. The chain is built from TRBV12-3 or TRBV12-4 and TRBJ1-4; D gene uncertain. V was shortened by 4 bases and J by 6 bases, with 6 bases between the two germline ends. This CDR3 has 12 amino acids.

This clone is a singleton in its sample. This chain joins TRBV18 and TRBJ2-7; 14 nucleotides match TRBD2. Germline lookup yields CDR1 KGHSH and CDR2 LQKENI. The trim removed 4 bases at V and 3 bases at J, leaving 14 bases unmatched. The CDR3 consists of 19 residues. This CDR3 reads CASSLIRTGTSGSIYEQYF. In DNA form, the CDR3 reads TGTGCCAGCTCACTAATACGAACCGGGACTAGCGGGAGTATCTACGAGCAGTACTTC.

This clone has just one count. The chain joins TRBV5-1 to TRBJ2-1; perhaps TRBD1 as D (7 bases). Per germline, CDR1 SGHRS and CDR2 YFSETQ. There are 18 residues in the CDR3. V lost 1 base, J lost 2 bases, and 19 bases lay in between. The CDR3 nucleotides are TGCGCCAGCAGCTTGCAGGCGACAGGGAGGTCCGCCTACAATGAGCAGTTCTTC. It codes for CASSLQATGRSAYNEQFF.

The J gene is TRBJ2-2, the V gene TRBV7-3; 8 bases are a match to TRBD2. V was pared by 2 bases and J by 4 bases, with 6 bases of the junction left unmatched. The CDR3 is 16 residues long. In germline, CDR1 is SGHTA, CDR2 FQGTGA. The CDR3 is CASSLRSGSGTGELFF. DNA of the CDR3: TGTGCCAGCAGCTTACGGAGCGGGAGTGGCACCGGGGAGCTGTTTTTT.

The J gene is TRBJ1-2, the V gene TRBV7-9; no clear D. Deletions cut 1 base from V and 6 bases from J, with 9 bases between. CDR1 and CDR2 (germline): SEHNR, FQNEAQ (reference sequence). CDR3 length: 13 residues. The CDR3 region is CASSLEAEDGYTF. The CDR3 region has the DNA TGTGCCAGCAGCTTAGAGGCAGAGGATGGCTACACCTTC.

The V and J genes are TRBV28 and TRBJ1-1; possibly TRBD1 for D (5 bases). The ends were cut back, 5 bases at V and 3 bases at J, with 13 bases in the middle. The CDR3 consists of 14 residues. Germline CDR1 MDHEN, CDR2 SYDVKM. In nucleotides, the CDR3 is TGTGCCAGCAGTGCTCCGGGACTTTACACTGAAGCTTTCTTT. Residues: CASSAPGLYTEAFF.

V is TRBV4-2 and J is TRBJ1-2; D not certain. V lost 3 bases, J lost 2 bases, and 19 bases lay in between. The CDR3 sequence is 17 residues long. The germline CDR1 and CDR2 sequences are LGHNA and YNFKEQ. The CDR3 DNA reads TGTGCCAGCAGCCAGATGCGGTACCGCGCTAAGAACTATGGCTACACCTTC. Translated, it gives CASSQMRYRAKNYGYTF.

Here the CDR3 reads CASSTQLAGWENEQFF. As DNA, the CDR3 is TGTGCCAGCAGCACCCAACTAGCGGGATGGGAGAATGAGCAGTTCTTC. The V gene is TRBV7-9, the J gene TRBJ2-1, with TRBD2 matching 10 bases. V shed 5 bases, J shed 7 bases, and the junction held 11 bases outside the gene matches. This CDR3 has 16 amino acids. Germline CDR1 SEHNR, CDR2 FQNEAQ (reference sequence).

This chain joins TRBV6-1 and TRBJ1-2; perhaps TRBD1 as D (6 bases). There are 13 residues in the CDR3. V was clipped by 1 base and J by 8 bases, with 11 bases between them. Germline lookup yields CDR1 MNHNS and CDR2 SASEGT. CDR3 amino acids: CASSEGRGGGYTF. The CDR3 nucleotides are TGTGCCAGCAGTGAAGGCAGGGGTGGAGGCTACACCTTC.

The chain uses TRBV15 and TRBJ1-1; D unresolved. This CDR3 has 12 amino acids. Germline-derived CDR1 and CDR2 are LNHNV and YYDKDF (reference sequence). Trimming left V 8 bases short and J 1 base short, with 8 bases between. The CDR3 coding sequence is TGTGCCACCGGTCGGTCGAACACTGAAGCTTTCTTT. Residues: CATGRSNTEAFF.

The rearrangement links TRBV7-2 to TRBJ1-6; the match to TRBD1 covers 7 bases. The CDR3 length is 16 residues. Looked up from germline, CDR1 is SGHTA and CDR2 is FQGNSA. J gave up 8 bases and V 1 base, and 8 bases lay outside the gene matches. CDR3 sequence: CASSLGSGGSYSPLHF. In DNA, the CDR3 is TGTGCCAGCAGCTTAGGGTCAGGGGGATCCTATTCACCCCTCCACTTT. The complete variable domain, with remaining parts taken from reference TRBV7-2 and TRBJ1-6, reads GAGVSQSPSNKVTEKGKDVELRCDPISGHTALYWYRQSLGQGLEFLIYFQGNSAPDKSGLPSDRFSAERTGGSVSTLTIQRTQQEDSAVYLCASSLGSGGSYSPLHFGNGTRLTVT.

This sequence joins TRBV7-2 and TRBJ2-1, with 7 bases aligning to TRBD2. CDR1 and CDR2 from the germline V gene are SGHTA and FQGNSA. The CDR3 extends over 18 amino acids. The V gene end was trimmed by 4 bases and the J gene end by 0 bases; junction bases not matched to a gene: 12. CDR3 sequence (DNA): TGTGCCAGCAGCTCTAACCCTAGCGGAATGAACTCCTACAATGAGCAGTTCTTC. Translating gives CASSSNPSGMNSYNEQFF.

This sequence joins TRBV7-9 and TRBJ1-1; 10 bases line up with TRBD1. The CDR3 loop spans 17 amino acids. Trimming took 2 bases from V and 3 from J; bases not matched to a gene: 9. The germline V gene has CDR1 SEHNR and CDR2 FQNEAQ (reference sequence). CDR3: CASSLSGGQGRDTEAFF. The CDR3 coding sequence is TGTGCCAGCAGCTTATCTGGGGGACAGGGGAGGGACACTGAAGCTTTCTTT.

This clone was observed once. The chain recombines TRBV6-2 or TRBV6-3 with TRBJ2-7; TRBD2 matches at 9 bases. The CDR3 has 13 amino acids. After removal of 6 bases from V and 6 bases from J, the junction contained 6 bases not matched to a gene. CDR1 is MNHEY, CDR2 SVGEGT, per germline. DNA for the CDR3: TGTGCCAGCAGCCCTCGGCGGGAGGGCGAGCAGTACTTC. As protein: CASSPRREGEQYF.

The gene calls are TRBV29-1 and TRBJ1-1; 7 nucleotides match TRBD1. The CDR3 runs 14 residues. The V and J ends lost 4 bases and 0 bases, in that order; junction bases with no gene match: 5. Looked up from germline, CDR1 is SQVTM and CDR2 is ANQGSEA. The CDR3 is CSVARTGMNTEAFF. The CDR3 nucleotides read TGCAGCGTTGCCAGGACAGGAATGAACACTGAAGCTTTCTTT.

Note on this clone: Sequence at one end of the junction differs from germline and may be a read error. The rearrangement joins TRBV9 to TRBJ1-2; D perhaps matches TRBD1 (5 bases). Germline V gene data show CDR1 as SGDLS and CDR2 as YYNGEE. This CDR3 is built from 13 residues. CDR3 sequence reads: CASSAGDSYSYTF. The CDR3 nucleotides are TGTGCCAGCAGCGCCGGGGACTCCTATAGCTACACCTTC.

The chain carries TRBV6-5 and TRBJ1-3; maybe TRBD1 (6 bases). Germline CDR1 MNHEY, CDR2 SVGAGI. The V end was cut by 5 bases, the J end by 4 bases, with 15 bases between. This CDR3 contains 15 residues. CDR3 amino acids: CASSISGTPGNTIYF. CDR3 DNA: TGTGCCAGCAGTATTTCCGGGACACCCGGAAACACCATATATTTT.